A single sample is the source of the 5 T cell receptor beta chains below, sequenced in a study of blood T cell repertoires in COVID-19. Sequenced by immunoSEQ multiplex PCR; TCRdb stores in-frame clones only, minus some. This table has 200,000 or so clones, about four fifths appearing once. The sequencing sample was made of peripheral blood. These TCRs come from a woman older than 75 with acute or convalescent COVID-19.

The genes are TRBV30 and TRBJ2-3, with 7 bases matching TRBD1. The CDR3 spans 14 residues. Losses at the gene ends were 5 bases for V and 0 bases for J; bases not matched to a gene: 5. Germline V CDR1 and CDR2: GTSNPN, SVGIG (reference sequence). CDR3 residues: CAWQMDRSTDTQYF. The CDR3 DNA follows: TGTGCCTGGCAAATGGACAGGAGCACAGATACGCAGTATTTT. The full variable domain, in which reference TRBV30 and TRBJ2-3 provide the parts outside the CDR3, is SQTIHQWPATLVQPVGSPLSLECTVEGTSNPNLYWYRQAAGRGLQLLFYSVGIGQISSEVPQNLSASRPQDRQFILSSKKLLLSDSGFYLCAWQMDRSTDTQYFGPGTRLTVL.

The chain is built from TRBV2 and TRBJ2-6; 8 bases fit TRBD1. The V gene end was trimmed by 5 bases and the J gene end by 0 bases; junction bases not matched to a gene: 6. This CDR3 is 17 amino acids long. Germline-derived CDR1 and CDR2 are SNHLY and FYNNEI. The CDR3 DNA reads as TGTGCCAGCAGTTTGGACAGGGTCAGCTCTGGGGCCAACGTCCTGACTTTC. Translating it yields CASSLDRVSSGANVLTF.

The chain recombines TRBV2 with TRBJ2-2; 9 nucleotides align to TRBD2. Germline V gene lookup returns CDR1 SNHLY and CDR2 FYNNEI. The CDR3 runs to 16 residues. V was pared by 6 bases and J by 4 bases, with 9 bases of the junction left unmatched. The CDR3 DNA follows: TGTGCCAGCAGCCGATACTTAGCGGGAGCCACCGGGGAGCTGTTTTTT. The encoded protein is CASSRYLAGATGELFF.

The sample holds a few counts of this clone. This chain links TRBV5-1 with TRBJ1-4; a weak D match, TRBD1 (6 bases). CDR3 length: 14 residues. Germline lookup yields CDR1 SGHRS and CDR2 YFSETQ. Trimming removed 8 bases from V and 4 bases from J, with 15 bases in between. The CDR3 region is CASATDRFNEKLFF. The CDR3 DNA follows: TGCGCCAGTGCGACCGACAGGTTTAATGAAAAACTGTTTTTT.

This sequence joins TRBV7-9 and TRBJ2-2; a weak D match, TRBD2 (7 bases). Germline CDR1 and CDR2: SEHNR and FQNEAQ (reference sequence). The CDR3 length is 15 residues. Between the trimmed V and J ends, which lost 2 bases and 4 bases, there was a span of 11 bases. CDR3 DNA sequence: TGTGCCAGCAGCTTAACGGGGGGCCCCACCGGGGAGCTGTTTTTT. Protein: CASSLTGGPTGELFF.